This paragraph covers one T cell receptor (beta chain) sequence. The antigen is not known. The sample originates from a study of cytomegalovirus exposure and HLA in healthy donors. 60 Vbeta and 13 Jbeta primers were used in PCR. Measured with immunoSEQ multiplex PCR; TCRdb has only the in-frame clones, and not every one. Altogether roughly 100,000 clones are present, around 80% being singletons, with the ten largest covering 2.5% to 3.5%. The CDR3 extends over 14 amino acids. Per the germline V gene, CDR1 is WNHNN and CDR2 is SYGVQD (reference sequence). Trimming cost V 2 bases and J 5 bases; bases outside gene matches: 5. Study-wide results and caveats: Donors were assumed by presence/absence analyses to have roughly uniform sequencing depth.

The sequencing input was PBMCs. The clonotype comes from a woman in her forties in good health and CMV-seronegative. The V and J genes are TRBV10-1 and TRBJ2-5; TRBD2 matches 7 bases. In DNA, the CDR3 is TGCGCCAGCAGTGAGGGGGGGGTCGAGGAGACCCAGTACTTC. This encodes CASSEGGVEETQYF.